This T cell receptor beta chain came from a study of shared clonotypes between healthy human individuals. The study used 100 million or so PBMCs per unsorted sample for genomic DNA. There are 12 residues in the CDR3. Germline loops: CDR1 MDHEN, CDR2 SYDVKM. The V and J ends lost 6 bases and 10 bases respectively, with 13 bases between them. At the deep level, the assay was run. Original processing notes: Junction-only immunoSEQ sequences carried no quality scores, so filtering differed. TCRdb keeps only in-frame clones here, not all; method: immunoSEQ multiplex PCR. Clone size and V and J calls were adopted from that table, with D and trimming inferred from the DNA. The data show hundreds of thousands of clones, 75% to 85% seen once.

This clonotype was obtained from a woman in her forties in good health. Some clones in this sample may be carry-over from other donors' samples. Sequencing input: PBMCs. The J gene is TRBJ2-1, the V gene TRBV28; no definite D call. The CDR3 loop is CASSLTKGEQFF. CDR3 in DNA: TGTGCCAGCAGCCTGACCAAAGGGGAGCAGTTCTTC.